This T cell receptor beta chain was profiled in a study of T cell responses to AZD1222 COVID-19 vaccine. Findings and caveats of the study: Reportedly, nearly half of unique spike TCRs recognized epitopes outside B.1.351/B.1.1.7 mutations.

TCRdb keeps only in-frame clones here, not all; method: immunoSEQ multiplex PCR. The sample lists tens of thousands of clones, around 84% occurring once. Points on this clone: Antigen: not known.

CDR3 length: 10 amino acids. Germline values: CDR1 GTSNPN, CDR2 SVGIG (reference sequence). Trimming left V 5 bases short and J 8 bases short, with 7 bases between. This sequence originates from an adult in good health. Sequenced here: peripheral blood, sampled on day 0 of AZD1222 vaccination. The V and J genes are TRBV30 and TRBJ2-1; D is perhaps TRBD2 (6 bases). In nucleotides, the CDR3 is TGTGCCTGGGGCGGGGATGAGCAGTTCTTC. It yields the protein CAWGGDEQFF.